A selection of T cell receptor beta chains follows, all from one sample in a study of blood T cell repertoires in COVID-19. Method: immunoSEQ multiplex PCR; TCRdb's copy keeps in-frame clones and lacks some. The data hold 350,000 to 450,000 clones, with approximately 90% observed a single time. The sequenced material came from PBMCs or T cells enriched from blood (not recorded which). The receptor source for this set is a woman aged 40 to 50 who had been exposed to COVID-19. Both conserved end residues are part of each CDR3. The order of the fields is J gene, clone size, V gene, CDR3 length, CDR3 protein. Only part of the rows carry a size: once, few, many, or a class if the clone is expanded.

j_gene: TRBJ1-2; abundance: .; v_gene: TRBV30; len: 12; CDR3aa: CAWSSREDGYTF
j_gene: TRBJ2-7; abundance: .; v_gene: TRBV18; len: 18; CDR3aa: CASSPIPSGVTSSYEQYF
j_gene: TRBJ2-4; abundance: few; v_gene: TRBV2; len: 14; CDR3aa: CASSPRTGENIQYF
j_gene: TRBJ1-3; abundance: .; v_gene: TRBV7-7; len: 15; CDR3aa: CASSLYTDSGNTIYF
j_gene: TRBJ1-1; abundance: .; v_gene: TRBV6-2/TRBV6-3; len: 17; CDR3aa: CASSRPILRSMNTEAFF
j_gene: TRBJ1-4; abundance: .; v_gene: TRBV19; len: 17; CDR3aa: CASSISSDGGVERKLFF
j_gene: TRBJ1-5; abundance: .; v_gene: TRBV19; len: 16; CDR3aa: CASSIQQLDGNQPQHF
j_gene: TRBJ2-3; abundance: few; v_gene: TRBV30; len: 13; CDR3aa: CAWTSPPRYTQYF
j_gene: TRBJ2-5; abundance: .; v_gene: TRBV7-2; len: 16; CDR3aa: CASSLLAGGGQETQYF
j_gene: TRBJ2-7; abundance: .; v_gene: TRBV5-4; len: 14; CDR3aa: CASRRGQATDEQYF
j_gene: TRBJ2-1; abundance: .; v_gene: TRBV30; len: 15; CDR3aa: CAWAPPGLVYGEQFF
j_gene: TRBJ2-4; abundance: .; v_gene: TRBV10-3; len: 14; CDR3aa: CAISGTYSKNIQYF
j_gene: TRBJ1-6; abundance: .; v_gene: TRBV3-1/TRBV3-2; len: 16; CDR3aa: CASSQVRGSYNSPLHF
j_gene: TRBJ1-2; abundance: .; v_gene: TRBV7-9; len: 15; CDR3aa: CASSLALGGEHGYTF